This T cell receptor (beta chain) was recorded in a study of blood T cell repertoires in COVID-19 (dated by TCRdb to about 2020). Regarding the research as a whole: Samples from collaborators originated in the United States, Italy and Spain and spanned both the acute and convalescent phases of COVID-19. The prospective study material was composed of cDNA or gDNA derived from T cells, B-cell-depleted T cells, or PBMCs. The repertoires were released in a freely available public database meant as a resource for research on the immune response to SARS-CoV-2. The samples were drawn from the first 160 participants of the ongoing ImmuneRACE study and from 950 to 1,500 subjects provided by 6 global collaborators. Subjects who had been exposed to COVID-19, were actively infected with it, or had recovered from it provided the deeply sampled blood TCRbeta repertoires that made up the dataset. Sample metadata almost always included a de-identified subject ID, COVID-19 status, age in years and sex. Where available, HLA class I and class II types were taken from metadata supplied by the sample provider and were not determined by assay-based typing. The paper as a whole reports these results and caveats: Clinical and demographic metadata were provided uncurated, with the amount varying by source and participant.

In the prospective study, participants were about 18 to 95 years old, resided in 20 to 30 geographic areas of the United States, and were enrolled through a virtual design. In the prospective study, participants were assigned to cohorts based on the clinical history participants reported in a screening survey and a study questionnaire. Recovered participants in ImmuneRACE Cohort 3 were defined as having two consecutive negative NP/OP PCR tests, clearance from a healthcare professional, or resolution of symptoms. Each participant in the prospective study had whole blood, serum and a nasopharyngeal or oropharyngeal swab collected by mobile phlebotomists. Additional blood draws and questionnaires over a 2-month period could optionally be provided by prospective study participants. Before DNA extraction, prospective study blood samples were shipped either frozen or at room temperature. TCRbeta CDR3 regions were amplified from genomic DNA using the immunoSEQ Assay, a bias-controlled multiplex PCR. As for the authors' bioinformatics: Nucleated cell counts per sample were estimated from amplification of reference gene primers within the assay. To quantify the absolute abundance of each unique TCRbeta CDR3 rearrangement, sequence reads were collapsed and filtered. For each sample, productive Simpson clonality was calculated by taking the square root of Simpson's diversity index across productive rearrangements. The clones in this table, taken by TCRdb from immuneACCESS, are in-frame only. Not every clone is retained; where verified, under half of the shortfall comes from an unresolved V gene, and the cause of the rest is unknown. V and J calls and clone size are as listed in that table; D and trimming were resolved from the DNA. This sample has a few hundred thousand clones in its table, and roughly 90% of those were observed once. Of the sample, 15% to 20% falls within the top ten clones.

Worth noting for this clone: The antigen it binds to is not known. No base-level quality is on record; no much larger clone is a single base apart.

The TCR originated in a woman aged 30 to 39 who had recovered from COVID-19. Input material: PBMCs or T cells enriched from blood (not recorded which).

The CDR3 amino acid sequence is: CASSQDLEGPNYGYTF. In nucleotide form, the sequence is TGCGCCAGCAGCCAAGATTTAGAGGGCCCTAACTATGGCTACACCTTC. The sequence joins TRBV4-3 to TRBJ1-2, with an unclear D gene assignment. Cut back by 0 bases and 0 bases, the V and J ends lie 11 bases apart. The CDR3 numbers 16 residues from cysteine through phenylalanine. The CDR3 DNA has 48 bases and is translated from base 1. From a lookup of the germline V gene, CDR1 and CDR2 are LGHNA and YSLEER.